The rows below give T cell receptor beta chains drawn from one sample of a study of T cells after yellow fever vaccination. MiXCR, applied by TCRdb to the 5' RACE reads, yields one record per CDR3 protein. The sample includes approximately 170,000 distinct CDR3 sequences, approximately 11% seen only once; the top ten take approximately 34%. Sequencing was performed on CD8+ T cells sorted from PBMCs, taken 15 days after the yellow fever booster vaccination. All receptors come from a man younger than 35 who received the YFV17D yellow fever vaccine. Each CDR3 is given with its conserved first and last residue. A D gene is named only where the DNA matches it firmly. The size entry is marked missing in some rows and otherwise reads once, few, many or a size class.

d_gene,j_gene,abundance,len,v_gene,CDR3nt,CDR3aa
.,TRBJ2-5,.,16,TRBV11-2,TGTGCCAGCAGCCCCCCGGGAAGCCAAGATTGGGAGACCCAGTACTTC,CASSPPGSQDWETQYF
.,TRBJ1-4,.,16,TRBV7-9,TGTGCCAGCAGCCAAACTTCCTGGGCAACTAATGAAAAACTGTTTTTT,CASSQTSWATNEKLFF
TRBD1,TRBJ2-6,few,18,TRBV10-3,TGTGCCATCAGTGATCCGGGACAGACCTTCTCTGGGGCCAACGTCCTGACTTTC,CAISDPGQTFSGANVLTF
TRBD1,TRBJ1-2,few,16,TRBV10-3,TGTGCCATCAGATACCGGGACAGGGGGCGAGGTGATGGCTACACCTTC,CAIRYRDRGRGDGYTF
.,TRBJ2-7,few,12,TRBV7-2,TGTGCCAGCAGCCTTCGCATCTACGAGCAGTACTTC,CASSLRIYEQYF
TRBD2,TRBJ2-3,few,17,TRBV7-9,TGTGCCAGCAGCCCGGGGACTAGCGGGGGGCTGGCAGATACGCAGTATTTT,CASSPGTSGGLADTQYF
.,TRBJ1-4,few,16,TRBV6-2/TRBV6-3,TGTGCCAGCAGTTACGAGGGCCGAGCGACTAATGAAAAACTGTTTTTT,CASSYEGRATNEKLFF
.,TRBJ2-2,few,13,TRBV29-1,TGCAGCGTTGTGGCAGGGAACACCGGGGAGCTGTTTTTT,CSVVAGNTGELFF
TRBD1,TRBJ2-7,.,15,TRBV6-1,TGTGCCAGCAGCCATTCGCCGGGACAGCAATACGAGCAGTACTTC,CASSHSPGQQYEQYF
.,TRBJ2-2,many,15,TRBV11-2,TGTGCCAGCAGCTTGATACTCGAGGAAACCGGGGAGCTGTTTTTT,CASSLILEETGELFF
TRBD2,TRBJ2-1,.,16,TRBV7-3,TGTGCCAGCAGCCCGGGACTAGCGGGGGGGGATAATGAGCAGTTCTTC,CASSPGLAGGDNEQFF
.,TRBJ2-1,few,14,TRBV28,TGTGCCACCCGCCCGAGAGGCTTCTACAATGAGCAGTTCTTC,CATRPRGFYNEQFF
.,TRBJ2-7,many,13,TRBV27,TGTGCCAGCAGTCCATACCAGAGGTTCGAGCAGTACTTC,CASSPYQRFEQYF
TRBD2,TRBJ2-7,few,16,TRBV3-1,TGTGCCAGCAGCCAAGTTCACCCAGCGGGGGCGGGCGAGCAGTACTTC,CASSQVHPAGAGEQYF
.,TRBJ1-3,few,16,TRBV9,TGTGCCAGCAGCGGAACGAGGGGTCAGACTGGAAACACCATATATTTT,CASSGTRGQTGNTIYF
TRBD2,TRBJ2-3,few,17,TRBV7-8,TGTGCCAGCAGCTTAATCACTAGCGGGGGGGCGGAAGATACGCAGTATTTT,CASSLITSGGAEDTQYF
TRBD2,TRBJ2-1,.,16,TRBV4-1,TGCGCCAGCAGCCCAAGACTTGCGGGGGGACACAATGAGCAGTTCTTC,CASSPRLAGGHNEQFF
.,TRBJ1-5,few,14,TRBV7-8,TGTGCCAGCAGCTTAGGCCCGATCAATCAGCCCCAGCATTTT,CASSLGPINQPQHF
.,TRBJ2-7,few,14,TRBV3-1,TGTGCCAGCAGCCAAGAGGGCTCCGGTGGCGAGCAGTACTTC,CASSQEGSGGEQYF
.,TRBJ2-1,few,14,TRBV6-5,TGTGCCAGCAGTTACTCCCGACGGTACAATGAGCAGTTCTTC,CASSYSRRYNEQFF
.,TRBJ2-1,.,12,TRBV6-2/TRBV6-3,TGTGCCAGCAGTTACGGGCTCAATGAGCAGTTCTTC,CASSYGLNEQFF
.,TRBJ1-5,few,9,TRBV23-1,TGCGCAAGGTGTCAGCCCCAGCATTTT,CARCQPQHF
.,TRBJ2-1,few,14,TRBV5-1,TGCGCCAGCAGCTTGGCTAGCAGCTTTGTTGAGCAGTTCTTC,CASSLASSFVEQFF
.,TRBJ1-1,.,13,TRBV12-3/TRBV12-4,TGTGCCAGCAGACAGGCGCTGAACACTGAAGCTTTCTTT,CASRQALNTEAFF
TRBD2,TRBJ2-3,few,16,TRBV4-1,TGCGCCAGCAGCCGTCCGGCGGGGGTAGAAACGGTCACGCAGTATTTT,CASSRPAGVETVTQYF
.,TRBJ2-2,many,13,TRBV5-1,TGCGCCAGCAGCTTGGTCCACACCGGGGAGCTGTTTTTT,CASSLVHTGELFF